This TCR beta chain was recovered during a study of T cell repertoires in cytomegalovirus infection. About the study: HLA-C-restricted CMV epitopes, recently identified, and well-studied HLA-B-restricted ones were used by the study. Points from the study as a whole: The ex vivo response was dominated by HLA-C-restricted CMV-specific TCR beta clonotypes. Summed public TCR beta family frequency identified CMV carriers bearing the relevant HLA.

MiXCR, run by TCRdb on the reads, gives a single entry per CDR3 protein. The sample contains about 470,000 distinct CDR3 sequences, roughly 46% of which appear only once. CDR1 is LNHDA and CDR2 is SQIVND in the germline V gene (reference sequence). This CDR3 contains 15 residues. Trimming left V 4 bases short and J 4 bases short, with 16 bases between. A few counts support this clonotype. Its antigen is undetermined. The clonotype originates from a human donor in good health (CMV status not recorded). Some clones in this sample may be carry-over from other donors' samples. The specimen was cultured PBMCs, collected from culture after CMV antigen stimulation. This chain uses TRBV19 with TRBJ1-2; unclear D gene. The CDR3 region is CASSSFGSLSYGYTF. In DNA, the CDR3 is TGTGCCAGTAGTAGCTTTGGGAGTTTAAGCTATGGCTACACCTTC.